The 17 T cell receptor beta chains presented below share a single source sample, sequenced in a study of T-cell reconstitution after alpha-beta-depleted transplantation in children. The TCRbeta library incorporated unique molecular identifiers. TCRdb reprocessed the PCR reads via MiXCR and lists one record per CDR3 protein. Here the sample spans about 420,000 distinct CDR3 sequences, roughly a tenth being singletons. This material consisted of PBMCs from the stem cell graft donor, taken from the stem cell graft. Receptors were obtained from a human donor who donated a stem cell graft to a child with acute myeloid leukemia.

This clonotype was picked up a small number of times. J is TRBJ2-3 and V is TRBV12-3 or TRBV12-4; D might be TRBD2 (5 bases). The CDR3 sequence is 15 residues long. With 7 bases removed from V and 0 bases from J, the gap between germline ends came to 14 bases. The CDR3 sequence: CASTVVGGSTDTQYF. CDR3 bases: TGTGCCAGCACGGTTGTGGGCGGGAGCACAGATACGCAGTATTTT.

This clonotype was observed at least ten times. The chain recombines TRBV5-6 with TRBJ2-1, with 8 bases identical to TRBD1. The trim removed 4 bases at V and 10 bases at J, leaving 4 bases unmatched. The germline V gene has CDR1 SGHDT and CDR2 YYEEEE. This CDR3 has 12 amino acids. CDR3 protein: CASSRHRGEQFF. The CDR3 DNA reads TGTGCCAGCAGCCGGCACAGGGGGGAGCAGTTCTTC.

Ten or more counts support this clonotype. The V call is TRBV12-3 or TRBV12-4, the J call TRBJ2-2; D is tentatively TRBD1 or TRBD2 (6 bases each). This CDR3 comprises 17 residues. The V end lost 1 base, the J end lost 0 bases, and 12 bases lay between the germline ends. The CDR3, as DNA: TGTGCCAGCAGTTTAGAACTCGGGGGCTCGAACACCGGGGAGCTGTTTTTT. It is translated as CASSLELGGSNTGELFF.

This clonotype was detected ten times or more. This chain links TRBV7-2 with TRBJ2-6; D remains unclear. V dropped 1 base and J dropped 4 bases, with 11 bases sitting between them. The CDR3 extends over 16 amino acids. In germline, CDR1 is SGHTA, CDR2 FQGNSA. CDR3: CASSLVPGSGANVLTF. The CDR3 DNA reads TGTGCCAGCAGCTTAGTCCCGGGTTCCGGGGCCAACGTCCTGACTTTC. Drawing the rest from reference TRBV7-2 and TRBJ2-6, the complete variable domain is GAGVSQSPSNKVTEKGKDVELRCDPISGHTALYWYRQSLGQGLEFLIYFQGNSAPDKSGLPSDRFSAERTGGSVSTLTIQRTQQEDSAVYLCASSLVPGSGANVLTFGAGSRLTVL.

CDR3 loop: CSVDGTGPYNEQFF. DNA for the CDR3: TGCAGCGTTGACGGCACAGGGCCCTACAATGAGCAGTTCTTC. This sequence joins TRBV29-1 and TRBJ2-1, with a weak D call TRBD1 (6 bases). The CDR3 is 14 amino acids. The germline V gene has CDR1 SQVTM and CDR2 ANQGSEA. Trimming left V 3 bases short and J 2 bases short, with 11 bases between.

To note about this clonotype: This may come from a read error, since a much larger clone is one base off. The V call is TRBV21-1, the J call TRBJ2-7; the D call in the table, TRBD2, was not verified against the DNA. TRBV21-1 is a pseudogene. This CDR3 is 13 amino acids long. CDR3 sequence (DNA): TGTGCCGGCTTCGCTAGGGAGCGGGGTGAGCAGTACTTC. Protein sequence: CAGFARERGEQYF.

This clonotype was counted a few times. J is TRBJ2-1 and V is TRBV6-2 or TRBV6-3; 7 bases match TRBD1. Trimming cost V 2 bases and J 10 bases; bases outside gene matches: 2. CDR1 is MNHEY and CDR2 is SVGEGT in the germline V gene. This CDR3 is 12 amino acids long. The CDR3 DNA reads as TGTGCCAGCAGTTACGAGGGACAGGAGCAGTTCTTC. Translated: CASSYEGQEQFF.

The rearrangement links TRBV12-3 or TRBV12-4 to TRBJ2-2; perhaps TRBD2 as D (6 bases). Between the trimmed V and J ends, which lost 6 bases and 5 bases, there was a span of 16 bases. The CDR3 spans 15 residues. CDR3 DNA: TGTGCCAGCAGACCTGGAGGGGCACTAACCGGGGAGCTGTTTTTT. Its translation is CASRPGGALTGELFF.

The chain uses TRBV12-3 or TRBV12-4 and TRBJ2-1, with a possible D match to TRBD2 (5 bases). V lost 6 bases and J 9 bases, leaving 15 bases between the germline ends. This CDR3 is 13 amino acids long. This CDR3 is CASRKTRNGEQFF. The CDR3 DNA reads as TGTGCCAGCAGGAAAACTAGGAATGGTGAGCAGTTCTTC.

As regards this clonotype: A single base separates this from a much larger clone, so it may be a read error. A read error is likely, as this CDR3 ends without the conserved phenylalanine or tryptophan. The CDR3 DNA is TGCGCCAGCAGCTTGATACAGGGTAGAAACATTCAGTACCTC. Translated, it gives CASSLIQGRNIQYL. The chain couples TRBV5-1 to TRBJ2-4; a weak D match, TRBD1 (6 bases). There are 14 residues in the CDR3. The germline V gene has CDR1 SGHRS and CDR2 YFSETQ. V was cut by 1 base and J by 6 bases, with 11 bases left in between.

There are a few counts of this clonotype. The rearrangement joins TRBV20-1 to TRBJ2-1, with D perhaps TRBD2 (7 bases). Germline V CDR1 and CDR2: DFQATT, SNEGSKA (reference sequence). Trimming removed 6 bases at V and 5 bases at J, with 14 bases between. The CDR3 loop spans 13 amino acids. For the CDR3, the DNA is TGCAGTGCCAACGGGGGGCGGAACAATGAGCAGTTCTTC. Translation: CSANGGRNNEQFF.

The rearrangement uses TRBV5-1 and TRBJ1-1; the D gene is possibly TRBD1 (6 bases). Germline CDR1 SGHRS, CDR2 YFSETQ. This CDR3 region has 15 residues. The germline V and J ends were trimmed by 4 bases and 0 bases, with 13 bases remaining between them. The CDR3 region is CASSRSGGVNTEAFF. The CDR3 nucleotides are TGCGCCAGCAGCAGGTCCGGGGGCGTGAACACTGAAGCTTTCTTT.

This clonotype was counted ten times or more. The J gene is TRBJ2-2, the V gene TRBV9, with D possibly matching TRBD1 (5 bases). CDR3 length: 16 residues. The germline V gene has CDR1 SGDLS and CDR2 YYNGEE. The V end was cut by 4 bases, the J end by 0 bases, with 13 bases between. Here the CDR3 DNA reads TGTGCCAGCAGCACGACAGCCCCATCGAACACCGGGGAGCTGTTTTTT. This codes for CASSTTAPSNTGELFF. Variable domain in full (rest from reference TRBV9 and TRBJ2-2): DSGVTQTPKHLITATGQRVTLRCSPRSGDLSVYWYQQSLDQGLQFLIQYYNGEERAKGNILERFSAQQFPDLHSELNLSSLELGDSALYFCASSTTAPSNTGELFFGEGSRLTVL.

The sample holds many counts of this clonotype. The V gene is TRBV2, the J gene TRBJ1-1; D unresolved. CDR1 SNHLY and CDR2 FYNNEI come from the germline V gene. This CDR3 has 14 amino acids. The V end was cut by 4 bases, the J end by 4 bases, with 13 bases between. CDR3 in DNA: TGTGCCAGCAGTGTCTCTAGCCTGGGCACTGAAGCTTTCTTT. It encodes CASSVSSLGTEAFF.

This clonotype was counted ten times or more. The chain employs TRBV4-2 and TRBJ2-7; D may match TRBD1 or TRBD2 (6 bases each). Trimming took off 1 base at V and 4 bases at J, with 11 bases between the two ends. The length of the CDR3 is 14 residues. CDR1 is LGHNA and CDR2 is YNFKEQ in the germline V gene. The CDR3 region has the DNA TGTGCCAGCAGCCAAGGAGGGGGAGGTTACGAGCAGTACTTC. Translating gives CASSQGGGGYEQYF.

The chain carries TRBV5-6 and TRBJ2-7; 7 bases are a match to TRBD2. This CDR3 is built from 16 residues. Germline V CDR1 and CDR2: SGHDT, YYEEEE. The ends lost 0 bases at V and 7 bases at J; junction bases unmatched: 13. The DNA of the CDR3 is TGTGCCAGCAGCTTGGTCGGGGGACCGAAGCGGGGTGAGCAGTACTTC. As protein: CASSLVGGPKRGEQYF.

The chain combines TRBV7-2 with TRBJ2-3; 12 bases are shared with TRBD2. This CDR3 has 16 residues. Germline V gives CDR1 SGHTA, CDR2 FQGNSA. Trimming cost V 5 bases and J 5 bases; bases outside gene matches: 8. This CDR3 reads CASSPRLAGAGDTQYF. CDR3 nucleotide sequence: TGTGCCAGCAGCCCCCGACTAGCGGGAGCGGGAGATACGCAGTATTTT.